This TCR beta chain was profiled in a study of blood T cell repertoires in COVID-19. TCRdb's copy holds only in-frame clones and misses some; the assay was immunoSEQ multiplex PCR. Of 150,000 to 200,000 clones listed, 86% are singletons. This CDR3 contains 17 residues. V was pared by 1 base and J by 3 bases, with 11 bases of the junction left unmatched. The germline V gene has CDR1 MDHEN and CDR2 SYDVKM. This clone turned up a few times. J is TRBJ1-1 and V is TRBV28; 7 bases line up with TRBD1. Sequencing input: peripheral blood. The origin of this receptor is a woman aged 70-85 years with acute or convalescent COVID-19. CDR3 sequence reads: CASSLLRQGLGDTEAFF. The CDR3, as DNA: TGTGCCAGCAGTTTATTGAGACAGGGACTCGGGGACACTGAAGCTTTCTTT.